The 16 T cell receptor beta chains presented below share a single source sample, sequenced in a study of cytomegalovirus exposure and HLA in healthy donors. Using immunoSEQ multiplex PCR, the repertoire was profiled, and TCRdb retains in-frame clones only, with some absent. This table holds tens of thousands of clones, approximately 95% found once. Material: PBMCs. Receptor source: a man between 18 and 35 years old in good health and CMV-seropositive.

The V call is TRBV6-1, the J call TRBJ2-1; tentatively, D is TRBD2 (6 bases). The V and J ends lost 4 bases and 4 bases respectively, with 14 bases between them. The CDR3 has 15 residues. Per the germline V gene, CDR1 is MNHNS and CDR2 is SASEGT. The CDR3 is CASSAFRDFYNEQFF. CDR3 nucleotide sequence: TGTGCCAGCAGTGCTTTCCGGGACTTTTACAATGAGCAGTTCTTC.

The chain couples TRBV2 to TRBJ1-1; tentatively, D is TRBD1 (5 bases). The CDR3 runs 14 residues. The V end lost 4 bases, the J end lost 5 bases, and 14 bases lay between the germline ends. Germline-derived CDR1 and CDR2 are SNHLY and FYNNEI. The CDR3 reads CASSAQGGSTEAFF. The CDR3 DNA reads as TGTGCCAGCAGTGCTCAGGGAGGATCGACTGAAGCTTTCTTT.

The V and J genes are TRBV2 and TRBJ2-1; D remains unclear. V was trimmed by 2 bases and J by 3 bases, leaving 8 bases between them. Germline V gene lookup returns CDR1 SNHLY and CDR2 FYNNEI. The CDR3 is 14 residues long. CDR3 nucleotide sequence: TGTGCCAGCAGTGAATTTAGTAACTACAATGAGCAGTTCTTC. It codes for CASSEFSNYNEQFF.

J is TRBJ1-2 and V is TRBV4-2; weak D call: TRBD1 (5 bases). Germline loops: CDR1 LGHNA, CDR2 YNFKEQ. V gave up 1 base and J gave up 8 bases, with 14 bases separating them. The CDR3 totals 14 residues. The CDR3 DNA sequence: TGTGCCAGCAGCCAAGGACGCAGGGAAGGCGGCTACACCTTC. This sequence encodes CASSQGRREGGYTF.

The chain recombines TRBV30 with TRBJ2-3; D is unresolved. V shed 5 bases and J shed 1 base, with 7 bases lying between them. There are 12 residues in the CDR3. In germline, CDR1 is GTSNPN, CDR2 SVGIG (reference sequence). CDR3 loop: CAWAPGTDTQYF. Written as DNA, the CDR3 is TGTGCCTGGGCACCAGGCACAGATACGCAGTATTTT.

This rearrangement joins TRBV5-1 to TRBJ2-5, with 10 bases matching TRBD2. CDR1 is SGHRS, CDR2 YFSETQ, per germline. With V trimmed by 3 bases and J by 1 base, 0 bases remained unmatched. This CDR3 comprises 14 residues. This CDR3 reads CASSSSGGQETQYF. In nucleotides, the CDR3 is TGCGCCAGCAGCTCTAGCGGGGGCCAAGAGACCCAGTACTTC.

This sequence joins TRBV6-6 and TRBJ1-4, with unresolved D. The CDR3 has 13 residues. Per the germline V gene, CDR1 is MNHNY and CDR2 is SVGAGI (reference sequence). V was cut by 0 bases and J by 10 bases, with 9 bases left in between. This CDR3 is CASSYSGVGKLFF. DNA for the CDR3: TGTGCCAGCAGTTACTCCGGGGTGGGAAAACTGTTTTTT.

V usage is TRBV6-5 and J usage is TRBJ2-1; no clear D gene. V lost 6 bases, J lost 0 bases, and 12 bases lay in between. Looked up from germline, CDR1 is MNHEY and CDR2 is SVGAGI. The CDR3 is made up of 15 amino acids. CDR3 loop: CASSDAVSSYNEQFF. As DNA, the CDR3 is TGTGCCAGCAGCGATGCGGTGAGCTCCTACAATGAGCAGTTCTTC.

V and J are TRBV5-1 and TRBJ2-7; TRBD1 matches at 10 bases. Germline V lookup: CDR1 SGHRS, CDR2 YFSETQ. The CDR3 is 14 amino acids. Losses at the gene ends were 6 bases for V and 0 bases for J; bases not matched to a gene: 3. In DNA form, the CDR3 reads TGCGCCAGCACCGGGACAGGGGTCTCCTACGAGCAGTACTTC. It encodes CASTGTGVSYEQYF.

The CDR3 spells CASSPRTVSTDTQYF. The CDR3 DNA reads as TGTGCCAGCAGCCCACGGACTGTTAGCACAGATACGCAGTATTTT. The chain uses TRBV9 and TRBJ2-3, with a tentative D call TRBD2 (5 bases). The V and J ends lost 4 bases and 0 bases respectively, with 12 bases between them. CDR3 length equals 15 residues. Per germline, CDR1 SGDLS and CDR2 YYNGEE.

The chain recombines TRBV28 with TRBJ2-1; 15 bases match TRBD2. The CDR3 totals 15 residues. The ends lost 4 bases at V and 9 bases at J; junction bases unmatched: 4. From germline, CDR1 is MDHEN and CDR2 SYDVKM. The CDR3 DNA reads TGTGCCAGCAGTTCGGGACTAGCGGGAGGAGGTGAGCAGTTCTTC. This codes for CASSSGLAGGGEQFF.

In DNA form, the CDR3 reads TGTGCCAGCAACACAGGGCTGGACACTGAAGCTTTCTTT. This translates into CASNTGLDTEAFF. The chain carries TRBV19 and TRBJ1-1, with a tentative D call TRBD1 (6 bases). CDR1 is LNHDA, CDR2 SQIVND, per germline (reference sequence). Trimming stripped 9 bases from V and 3 bases from J, with 14 bases between. The CDR3 consists of 13 residues.

The CDR3 here is CASSIGGVTEAFF. The CDR3 DNA reads TGTGCCAGTAGTATAGGCGGGGTCACTGAAGCTTTCTTT. This chain connects TRBV19 to TRBJ1-1; no clear D. Trimming cost V 1 base and J 4 bases, with 7 bases left between them. The CDR3 loop spans 13 amino acids. Germline V CDR1 and CDR2: LNHDA, SQIVND (reference sequence).

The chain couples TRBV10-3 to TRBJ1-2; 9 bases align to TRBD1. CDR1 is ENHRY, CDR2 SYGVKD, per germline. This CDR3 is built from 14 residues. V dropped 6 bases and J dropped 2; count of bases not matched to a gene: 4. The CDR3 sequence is CAISSGTGNYGYTF. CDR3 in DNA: TGTGCCATCAGCAGCGGGACAGGGAACTATGGCTACACCTTC.

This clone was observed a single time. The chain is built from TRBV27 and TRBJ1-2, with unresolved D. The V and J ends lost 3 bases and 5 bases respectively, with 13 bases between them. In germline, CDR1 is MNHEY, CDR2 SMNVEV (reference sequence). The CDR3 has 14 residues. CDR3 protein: CASSLTSRKYGYTF. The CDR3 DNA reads TGTGCCAGCAGTTTGACATCGAGAAAGTATGGCTACACCTTC.

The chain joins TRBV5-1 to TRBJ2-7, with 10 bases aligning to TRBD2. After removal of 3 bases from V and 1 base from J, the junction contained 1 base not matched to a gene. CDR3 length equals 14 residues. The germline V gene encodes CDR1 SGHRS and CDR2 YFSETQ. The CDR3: CASSWTSGSYEQYF. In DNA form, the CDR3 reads TGCGCCAGCAGCTGGACTAGCGGTTCCTACGAGCAGTACTTC.